A single sample is the source of the 22 T cell receptor beta chains below, sequenced in a study of control samples from healthy donors and cancer patients (TCRdb year 2020). Libraries were constructed by the immunoSEQ multiplex PCR assay. What TCRdb holds here is the immuneACCESS table cut down to in-frame rearrangements. Part of the clones is not present; checked against another copy, under half of the missing clones reflect an unresolved V gene, and the others are unexplained. The sample profile shows 95,000 to 120,000 clones; just under 85% of them were found once. 6% to 8% of the sample goes to the ten largest clones. Sequenced material: blood. These receptors all come from a man aged 18 to 29 in good health.

CDR3 in amino acids: CASSQPGGYGYTF. The CDR3 DNA reads TGTGCCAGCAGCCAGCCGGGCGGGTATGGCTACACCTTC. The rearrangement uses TRBV11-1 and TRBJ1-2; D unclear. The germline gives CDR1 SGHAT, CDR2 FQDESV (reference sequence). V was trimmed by 5 bases and J by 5 bases, leaving 12 bases between them. The CDR3 has 13 amino acids.

This chain joins TRBV19 and TRBJ1-5; tentatively, D is TRBD1 (5 bases). Germline values: CDR1 LNHDA, CDR2 SQIVND (reference sequence). This CDR3 is built from 18 residues. Trimming pared 5 bases from V and 2 bases from J, leaving 22 bases between. CDR3 nucleotide sequence: TGTGCCAGTAGTGCCGCACGAGGGGTGGCACCCGGCAATCAGCCCCAGCATTTT. It is translated as CASSAARGVAPGNQPQHF. Based on the CDR3 plus reference TRBV19 and TRBJ1-5, the full variable domain is DGGITQSPKYLFRKEGQNVTLSCEQNLNHDAMYWYRQDPGQGLRLIYYSQIVNDFQKGDIAEGYSVSREKKESFPLTVTSAQKNPTAFYLCASSAARGVAPGNQPQHFGDGTRLSIL.

This clone came up once. The chain has TRBV27 and TRBJ2-7; D may be TRBD1 (7 bases). This CDR3 is 15 amino acids long. In germline, CDR1 is MNHEY, CDR2 SMNVEV (reference sequence). V was shortened by 10 bases and J by 3 bases, with 22 bases between the two germline ends. The CDR3, as DNA: TGTGCCACCTCAGGGGGAGGACGGATCCTCTACGAGCAGTACGTC. Protein: CATSGGGRILYEQYV.

The rearrangement links TRBV28 to TRBJ2-5; the match to TRBD2 covers 16 bases. After removal of 8 bases from V and 5 bases from J, the junction contained 14 bases not matched to a gene. The CDR3 contains 18 residues. In germline, CDR1 is MDHEN, CDR2 SYDVKM. CDR3 residues: CASLPGTSGGVSLETQYF. In nucleotides, the CDR3 is TGTGCCAGCCTTCCCGGGACTAGCGGGGGGGTGTCGTTGGAGACCCAGTACTTC.

V usage is TRBV19 and J usage is TRBJ2-1, with TRBD1 as a possible D gene (6 bases). V was pared by 1 base and J by 4 bases, with 8 bases between. Germline V gives CDR1 LNHDA, CDR2 SQIVND (reference sequence). CDR3 length: 14 amino acids. DNA of the CDR3: TGTGCCAGTAGTATAGGGCAGGGGTACAATGAGCAGTTCTTC. Amino acids: CASSIGQGYNEQFF.

V and J are TRBV6-5 and TRBJ1-1, with TRBD1 matching 9 bases. The junction had 11 bases not matched to a gene; V was cut back by 10 bases and J by 5 bases. CDR3 length equals 14 residues. Germline V lookup: CDR1 MNHEY, CDR2 SVGAGI. The CDR3 sequence: CATKPDRGWTEAFF. In nucleotides, the CDR3 is TGTGCCACCAAACCCGACAGGGGGTGGACTGAAGCTTTCTTT.

The chain recombines TRBV15 with TRBJ2-2, with D possibly TRBD2 on 6 matching bases. Germline V gene lookup returns CDR1 LNHNV and CDR2 YYDKDF (reference sequence). The CDR3 runs to 15 residues. Trimming took off 0 bases at V and 3 bases at J, with 8 bases between the two ends. This chain's CDR3 is CATSRDWGDTGELFF. DNA for the CDR3: TGTGCCACCAGCAGAGATTGGGGGGACACCGGGGAGCTGTTTTTT.

V gene TRBV2 combines with J gene TRBJ2-7; D call uncertain. Trimming removed 7 bases at V and 1 base at J, with 11 bases between. This CDR3 comprises 13 residues. The germline CDR1 and CDR2 sequences are SNHLY and FYNNEI. The CDR3: CASTQRRSYEQYV. In DNA form, the CDR3 reads TGTGCCAGCACCCAGAGGAGATCCTACGAGCAGTACGTC.

With regard to this clone: This specimen includes other DNA sequences encoding the same CDR3. The CDR3 coding sequence is TGTGCCAGCAGTTTGGGCAGGCAAGAGACCCAGTACTTC. Translation: CASSLGRQETQYF. The chain combines TRBV12-3 or TRBV12-4 with TRBJ2-5; the D is unclear. Trimming took 3 bases from V and 2 from J, leaving 7 bases between them. CDR3 length: 13 amino acids.

The chain has TRBV27 and TRBJ1-5; weak D call: TRBD1 (5 bases). CDR1 and CDR2 (germline): MNHEY, SMNVEV (reference sequence). CDR3 length equals 14 residues. Trimming took off 3 bases at V and 6 bases at J, with 12 bases between the two ends. The CDR3 nucleotides are TGTGCCAGCAGTTTCCGGGGGAGCGGTCAGCCCCAGCATTTT. Residues: CASSFRGSGQPQHF.

The CDR3 nucleotides read TGTGCCAGCAGCTTAGGAGATTTATCCTACAATGAGCAGTTCTTC. Amino acid sequence: CASSLGDLSYNEQFF. The chain employs TRBV7-6 and TRBJ2-1, with unresolved D. CDR1 is SGHVS, CDR2 FNYEAQ, per germline. The CDR3 contains 15 residues. V was shortened by 1 base and J by 1 base, with 8 bases between the two germline ends. The complete variable domain, with remaining parts taken from reference TRBV7-6 and TRBJ2-1, reads GAGVSQSPRYKVTKRGQDVALRCDPISGHVSLYWYRQALGQGPEFLTYFNYEAQQDKSGLPNDRFSAERPEGSISTLTIQRTEQRDSAMYRCASSLGDLSYNEQFFGPGTRLTVL.

Remarks on this clone: The same CDR3 is also encoded by other DNA sequences in this sample. The chain couples TRBV7-9 to TRBJ1-2, with D unclear. Trimming shortened V by 3 bases and J by 6 bases, and 8 bases separated the two germline ends. The CDR3 covers 12 residues. The germline CDR1 and CDR2 sequences are SEHNR and FQNEAQ (reference sequence). The CDR3 here is CASSLGLDGYTF. The CDR3 coding sequence is TGTGCCAGCAGCTTGGGCTTAGATGGCTACACCTTC. The full variable domain, completed using reference TRBV7-9 and TRBJ1-2, is DTGVSQNPRHKITKRGQNVTFRCDPISEHNRLYWYRQTLGQGPEFLTYFQNEAQLEKSRLLSDRFSAERPKGSFSTLEIQRTEQGDSAMYLCASSLGLDGYTFGSGTRLTVV.

This clone occurred a few times. The genes are TRBV4-1 and TRBJ1-2; D is possibly TRBD1 (6 bases). V lost 4 bases to trimming and J lost 7 bases, with 13 bases between them. CDR1 MGHRA and CDR2 YSYEKL come from the germline V gene. The CDR3 runs to 13 residues. Here the CDR3 DNA reads TGCGCCAGCAGCCTCACAGGGATAGCTGGCTACACCTTC. Translated, it gives CASSLTGIAGYTF.

The chain couples TRBV25-1 to TRBJ2-3; D might be TRBD2 (5 bases). This CDR3 is built from 15 residues. Trimming shortened V by 4 bases and J by 3 bases, and 14 bases separated the two germline ends. Per the germline V gene, CDR1 is MGHDK and CDR2 is SYGVNS. The CDR3 sequence: CASSVSPGFTDTQYF. The CDR3 DNA follows: TGTGCCAGCAGTGTTTCCCCGGGGTTTACAGATACGCAGTATTTT.

The chain couples TRBV4-3 to TRBJ1-2, with 8 bases aligning to TRBD1. With 4 bases clipped from V and 6 bases from J, the junction kept 10 bases outside the gene matches. CDR3 size: 15 residues. Per germline, CDR1 LGHNA and CDR2 YSLEER. The DNA for the CDR3 is TGCGCCAGCAGCCGTAAATTACAGGGGGTTAATGGCTACACCTTC. The encoded protein is CASSRKLQGVNGYTF.

The J gene is TRBJ1-1, the V gene TRBV7-8, with D possibly TRBD1 on 5 matching bases. Germline-derived CDR1 and CDR2 are SGHVS and FQNEAQ. This CDR3 is 15 amino acids long. Trimming pared 3 bases from V and 1 base from J, leaving 12 bases between. The CDR3 is CASSFPGRTNTEAFF. The CDR3 DNA sequence: TGTGCCAGCAGCTTCCCGGGACGGACGAACACTGAAGCTTTCTTT.

The chain joins TRBV7-2 to TRBJ1-5; perhaps TRBD1 as D (6 bases). Trimming took off 4 bases at V and 4 bases at J, with 17 bases between the two ends. Germline V gives CDR1 SGHTA, CDR2 FQGNSA. The CDR3 totals 16 residues. CDR3 nucleotides: TGTGCCAGCAGCTCTACGACAGGAGCCTTAAATCAGCCCCAGCATTTT. Its translation is CASSSTTGALNQPQHF.

This chain connects TRBV18 to TRBJ2-4, with 7 bases lining up with TRBD2. CDR1 is KGHSH, CDR2 LQKENI, per germline. The V and J ends lost 1 base and 8 bases, in that order; junction bases with no gene match: 8. The CDR3 loop spans 15 amino acids. The CDR3 here is CASSPLGGRDDIQYF. CDR3 DNA sequence: TGTGCCAGCTCACCACTTGGAGGGAGGGACGACATTCAGTACTTC. The whole variable domain, filled in from reference TRBV18 and TRBJ2-4, reads NAGVMQNPRHLVRRRGQEARLRCSPMKGHSHVYWYRQLPEEGLKFMVYLQKENIIDESGMPKERFSAEFPKEGPSILRIQQVVRGDSAAYFCASSPLGGRDDIQYFGAGTRLSVL.

J is TRBJ2-1 and V is TRBV6-2 or TRBV6-3; TRBD2 aligns across 10 bases. This CDR3 is built from 15 residues. The germline V gene encodes CDR1 MNHEY and CDR2 SVGEGT. The trim removed 0 bases at V and 11 bases at J, leaving 7 bases unmatched. CDR3 nucleotides: TGTGCCAGCAGTTACTCGAATCTAGCGGGGGTCCAGCAGTTCTTC. Protein product: CASSYSNLAGVQQFF.

The CDR3: CASSATGRMGTEAFF. CDR3 nucleotides: TGCGCCAGCAGCGCGACAGGCCGGATGGGCACTGAAGCTTTCTTT. This rearrangement joins TRBV4-1 to TRBJ1-1; D possibly corresponds to TRBD1 (6 bases). CDR1 is MGHRA and CDR2 is YSYEKL in the germline V gene. The CDR3 is made up of 15 amino acids. The V gene lost 5 bases and the J gene lost 4 bases, with 17 bases spanning the gap.

The chain couples TRBV30 to TRBJ1-5; no clear D gene. V lost 3 bases and J lost 4, with 10 bases in between. This CDR3 comprises 13 residues. Germline V gene data show CDR1 as GTSNPN and CDR2 as SVGIG (reference sequence). CDR3 DNA: TGTGCCTGGAGCCGACTCCTTAATCAGCCCCAGCATTTT. It translates to CAWSRLLNQPQHF. Looking up the rest from reference TRBV30 and TRBJ1-5 gives the full variable domain: SQTIHQWPATLVQPVGSPLSLECTVEGTSNPNLYWYRQAAGRGLQLLFYSVGIGQISSEVPQNLSASRPQDRQFILSSKKLLLSDSGFYLCAWSRLLNQPQHFGDGTRLSIL.

The chain combines TRBV5-1 with TRBJ2-1, with D possibly TRBD1 on 5 matching bases. The V gene's germline CDR1 is SGHRS and CDR2 YFSETQ. The CDR3 is made up of 17 amino acids. V was trimmed by 2 bases and J by 9 bases, leaving 24 bases between them. The CDR3 reads CASSLGLTRGQLREQFF. CDR3 in DNA: TGCGCCAGCAGCTTAGGATTAACAAGGGGCCAATTGCGTGAGCAGTTCTTC.